This T cell receptor (beta chain) emerged from a study of OX40 agonist ivuxolimab in advanced cancers. The CDR3 has 18 residues. The germline CDR1 and CDR2 sequences are SGHVS and FQNEAQ. After removal of 2 bases from V and 3 bases from J, the junction contained 11 bases not matched to a gene. Profiling relied on immunoSEQ multiplex PCR, and the TCRdb table lists in-frame clones only, not all of them. The data contain tens of thousands of clones, around 92% of them seen just once; the ten biggest clones take up 8.5% to 9%. This TCR was recovered from an adult with an advanced solid tumor such as melanoma, head and neck, liver or kidney cancer. V and J are TRBV7-8 and TRBJ2-3; 10 nucleotides agree with TRBD2. The sequenced sample was CD4+ or CD8+ T cells sorted from blood, obtained in a trial of the OX40 agonist ivuxolimab. The CDR3 region has the DNA TGTGCCAGCAGCTTAACAAGCGGGGGGGATAAGAAAACAGATACGCAGTATTTT. This encodes CASSLTSGGDKKTDTQYF.